This T cell receptor (beta chain) was obtained from a study of post-analysis software for immune sequencing data. About the study: Progressive-relapsing, secondary progressive and relapsing-remitting multiple sclerosis were among the disease courses included. Notes on the study in general: Patients had higher frequencies than controls of about 5 TRBV segments, including TRBV5-6, TRBV5-1 and TRBV20-1.

The TCR beta cDNA libraries contained unique molecular identifiers. From the PCR reads, TCRdb called clonotypes with MiXCR, one entry per CDR3 protein. The repertoire holds about 820,000 distinct CDR3 sequences, approximately 57% seen once, with about 4.8% in the top ten. Note on this clonotype: Its antigen is unidentified.

The CDR3 covers 15 residues. Trimming took 1 base from V and 7 from J, leaving 20 bases between them. Germline assignment: CDR1 DFQATT and CDR2 SNEGSKA (reference sequence). This sequence originates from a girl aged 10-17 years with multiple sclerosis. This chain connects TRBV20-1 to TRBJ2-7; unclear D gene. Material: blood. This CDR3 is CSARGPRAINHEQYF. Written as DNA, the CDR3 is TGCAGTGCTAGAGGCCCTAGGGCAATTAACCATGAGCAGTACTTC.